The rows below give T cell receptor beta chains drawn from one sample of a study of T cell responses to AZD1222 COVID-19 vaccine. Assay: immunoSEQ multiplex PCR; the TCRdb copy retains only in-frame clones and omits some. The top ten clones hold 1% to 1.5% of a sample with about 150,000 clones, about 89% of them seen once. Sequenced material: peripheral blood, taken 28 days after the second AZD1222 dose. These TCRs come from an adult who received the AZD1222 COVID-19 vaccine. The CDR3 runs from the conserved cysteine through the conserved F or W. Each record gives: J gene, V gene, CDR3 protein.

TRBJ2-3	TRBV9	CASSEQGWTDTQYF
TRBJ1-1	TRBV19	CASSIRQGYLTEAFF
TRBJ2-1	TRBV7-8	CASSLRGSGNEQFF
TRBJ1-1	TRBV15	CATSSYGQGGVPNTEAFF
TRBJ2-7	TRBV19	CASSTQTGGISSRLYF
TRBJ2-7	TRBV18	CASSPDSGGTYEQYF
TRBJ2-2	TRBV19	CASTGMRTGELFF
TRBJ1-3	TRBV19	CASSNLGDSGNTIYF
TRBJ1-6	TRBV18	CASSPSDGNSPLHF
TRBJ1-1	TRBV6-5	CASSYSGALVNTEAFF
TRBJ1-6	TRBV2	CASTGGASYNSPLHF
TRBJ2-3	TRBV7-9	CASSPSGGELTDTQYF
TRBJ1-2	TRBV7-9	CASSLRGGYTF
TRBJ2-2	TRBV7-3	CASSLQQGNGELFF
TRBJ2-7	TRBV27	CASSLQGSFYEQYF
TRBJ2-7	TRBV5-1	CASSPGTGSYEQYF
TRBJ2-1	TRBV7-9	CASSSSNEQFF
TRBJ2-7	TRBV19	CASSIEGTYEQYF
TRBJ2-2	TRBV11-2	CASSFILAGGTGELFF
TRBJ2-7	TRBV4-2	CASSQSTLAEQGEQYF
TRBJ1-3	TRBV12-5	CASGYGRTSGNTIYF
TRBJ2-1	TRBV11-3	CASSGGRDRLNNEQFF
TRBJ2-5	TRBV19	CASRDRGITGETQYF
TRBJ1-6	TRBV7-6	CASSSTGTGVGASPLHF
TRBJ1-5	TRBV4-1	CASSQDGPRPQHF
TRBJ1-1	TRBV27	CASSLGRTPNTEAFF
TRBJ2-7	TRBV6-1	CASSEQGISYEQYF
TRBJ2-7	TRBV3-1/TRBV3-2	CASSQSYEQYF
TRBJ2-3	TRBV2	CASSRDPTDTQYF
TRBJ2-5	TRBV2	CASCEETAGGSETQYF
TRBJ2-5	TRBV7-2	CASSLVGAQETQYF
TRBJ2-1	TRBV4-2	CASSQETSDNEQFF
TRBJ2-7	TRBV27	CASSRWGGRSYEQYF
TRBJ1-4	TRBV27	CASGPQGWYEKLFF
TRBJ2-3	TRBV20-1	CSASSLAGLVGDTQYF
TRBJ2-7	TRBV19	CASSAGWTVSEYEQYF
TRBJ2-1	TRBV24-1	CATSDVGGSYNEQFF
TRBJ2-5	TRBV19	CASSIGGLGTQYF
TRBJ1-4	TRBV4-3	CASSSTTGTGVKLFF